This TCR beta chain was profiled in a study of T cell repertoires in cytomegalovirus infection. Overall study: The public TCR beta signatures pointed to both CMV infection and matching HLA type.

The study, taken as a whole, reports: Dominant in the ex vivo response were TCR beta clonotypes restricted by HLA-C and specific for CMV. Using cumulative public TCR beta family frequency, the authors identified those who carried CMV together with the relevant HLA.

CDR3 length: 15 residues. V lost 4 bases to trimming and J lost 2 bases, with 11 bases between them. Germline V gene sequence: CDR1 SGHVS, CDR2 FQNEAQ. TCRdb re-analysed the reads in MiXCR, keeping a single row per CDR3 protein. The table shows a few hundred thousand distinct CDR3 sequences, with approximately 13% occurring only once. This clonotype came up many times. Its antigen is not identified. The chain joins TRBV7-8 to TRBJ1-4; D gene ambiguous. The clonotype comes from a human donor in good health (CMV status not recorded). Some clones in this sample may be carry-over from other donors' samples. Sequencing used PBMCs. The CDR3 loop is CASSSRTGTNEKLFF. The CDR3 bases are TGTGCCAGCAGCTCTCGGACCGGGACTAATGAAAAACTGTTTTTT.